The text below deals with one TCR beta chain. Its cognate antigen is unknown. Looked up from germline, CDR1 is LNHDA and CDR2 is SQIVND (reference sequence). The CDR3 totals 16 residues. The trim removed 3 bases at V and 0 bases at J, leaving 5 bases unmatched. This sample was included in a study of OX40 agonist ivuxolimab in advanced cancers. Looking at the study overall: Participants averaged around 60 years of age (range about 23 to 80) and were over 75% male. Broader study findings: At 0.1 to 3.0 mg/kg, clonal expansion of CD4+ and CD8+ blood T cells had occurred by week 6.

Generated by immunoSEQ multiplex PCR, the TCRdb table keeps only in-frame clones and is missing some. Of 50,000 to 65,000 clones listed, around 81% are singletons. The TCR comes from an adult with an advanced solid tumor such as melanoma, head and neck, liver or kidney cancer. Sequencing used CD4+ or CD8+ T cells sorted from blood, obtained in a trial of the OX40 agonist ivuxolimab. The chain joins TRBV19 to TRBJ2-4, with 7 bases that match TRBD1. The chain's CDR3 is CASSMGTALAKNIQYF. The CDR3 nucleotides read TGTGCCAGTAGTATGGGGACAGCGCTAGCCAAAAACATTCAGTACTTC.